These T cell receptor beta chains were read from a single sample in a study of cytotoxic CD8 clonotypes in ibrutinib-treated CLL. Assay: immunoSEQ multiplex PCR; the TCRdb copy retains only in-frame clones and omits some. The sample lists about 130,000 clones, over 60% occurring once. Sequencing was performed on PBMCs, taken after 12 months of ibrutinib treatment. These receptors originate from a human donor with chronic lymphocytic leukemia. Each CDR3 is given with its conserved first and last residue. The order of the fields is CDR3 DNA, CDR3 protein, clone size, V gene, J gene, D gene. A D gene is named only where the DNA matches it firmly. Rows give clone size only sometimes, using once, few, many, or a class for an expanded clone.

CDR3 DNA: TGCGCCAGCAGCTTGGCCGCGATACCGAACACCGGGGAGCTGTTTTTT; CDR3 protein: CASSLAAIPNTGELFF; clone size: -; V gene: TRBV5-1; J gene: TRBJ2-2; D gene: -
CDR3 DNA: TGTGCCATCAGTGAACTAGCGGGAGCGGTTAATGAGCAGTTCTTC; CDR3 protein: CAISELAGAVNEQFF; clone size: -; V gene: TRBV10-3; J gene: TRBJ2-1; D gene: TRBD2
CDR3 DNA: TGTGCCAGCAGCTTAGTCAGGGGAGGTTTCCTAACTAGCTATGGCTACACCTTC; CDR3 protein: CASSLVRGGFLTSYGYTF; clone size: few; V gene: TRBV7-9; J gene: TRBJ1-2; D gene: -
CDR3 DNA: TGCAGCGTTGCCGTCTCGAATAGCAATCAGCCCCAGCATTTT; CDR3 protein: CSVAVSNSNQPQHF; clone size: once; V gene: TRBV29-1; J gene: TRBJ1-5; D gene: -
CDR3 DNA: TGTGCCAGCAGCTTATTTCTTAACTATGGCTACACCTTC; CDR3 protein: CASSLFLNYGYTF; clone size: -; V gene: TRBV7-9; J gene: TRBJ1-2; D gene: -
CDR3 DNA: TGTGCCAGCAGCTCGACTCCTCGCGGGCGCTCCTACAATGAGCAGTTCTTC; CDR3 protein: CASSSTPRGRSYNEQFF; clone size: -; V gene: TRBV11-2; J gene: TRBJ2-1; D gene: -
CDR3 DNA: TGTGCCAGCAGTGACAGGGGAAGGGCCTACTATGGCTACACCTTC; CDR3 protein: CASSDRGRAYYGYTF; clone size: -; V gene: TRBV6-1; J gene: TRBJ1-2; D gene: -
CDR3 DNA: TGTGCCATCAGTCTAGGACAGGGCTCCTACAATGAGCAGTTCTTC; CDR3 protein: CAISLGQGSYNEQFF; clone size: -; V gene: TRBV10-3; J gene: TRBJ2-1; D gene: TRBD1
CDR3 DNA: TGTGCCTGGCAGACAGGGGTGGGGGAGACCCAGTACTTC; CDR3 protein: CAWQTGVGETQYF; clone size: -; V gene: TRBV30; J gene: TRBJ2-5; D gene: TRBD1
CDR3 DNA: TGTGCCAGCTCACCACAGGATCAGGGAATCTATGGCTACACCTTC; CDR3 protein: CASSPQDQGIYGYTF; clone size: -; V gene: TRBV18; J gene: TRBJ1-2; D gene: -
CDR3 DNA: TGTGCCAGTAGTATTACGCCTGACAATCAGCCCCAGCATTTT; CDR3 protein: CASSITPDNQPQHF; clone size: -; V gene: TRBV19; J gene: TRBJ1-5; D gene: -
CDR3 DNA: TGTGCCAGCAGCCCCGAGGGGACTACTTTTGGCGATGAACAGTTCTTC; CDR3 protein: CASSPEGTTFGDEQFF; clone size: -; V gene: TRBV9; J gene: TRBJ2-1; D gene: TRBD2
CDR3 DNA: TGCGCCAGCAACGGGGCAGAGAACACTGAAGCTTTCTTT; CDR3 protein: CASNGAENTEAFF; clone size: -; V gene: TRBV5-1; J gene: TRBJ1-1; D gene: -
CDR3 DNA: TGTGCCAGCAGTCCGAAACCGATAGCGGGAGCGTACAATGAGCAGTTCTTC; CDR3 protein: CASSPKPIAGAYNEQFF; clone size: -; V gene: TRBV27; J gene: TRBJ2-1; D gene: TRBD2
CDR3 DNA: TGTGCCAGCAGTTTGGGGACTACCTACAATGAGCAGTTCTTC; CDR3 protein: CASSLGTTYNEQFF; clone size: few; V gene: TRBV28; J gene: TRBJ2-1; D gene: TRBD2
CDR3 DNA: TGTGCCAGCAGCTTAGATGCCGGAAACACCATATATTTT; CDR3 protein: CASSLDAGNTIYF; clone size: -; V gene: TRBV7-6; J gene: TRBJ1-3; D gene: -
CDR3 DNA: TGCGCCAGCAGCCAAGATAGGGCGGGTAACTCCTACGAGCAGTACTTC; CDR3 protein: CASSQDRAGNSYEQYF; clone size: -; V gene: TRBV4-1; J gene: TRBJ2-7; D gene: -
CDR3 DNA: TGTGCCAGCAGCAACGACAGAGACTTCTACGAGCAGTACTTC; CDR3 protein: CASSNDRDFYEQYF; clone size: -; V gene: TRBV27; J gene: TRBJ2-7; D gene: -
CDR3 DNA: TGTGCCAGCAGTACATGGCTAGCGGGAGACATGGGCTACAATGAGCAGTTCTTC; CDR3 protein: CASSTWLAGDMGYNEQFF; clone size: once; V gene: TRBV28; J gene: TRBJ2-1; D gene: TRBD2
CDR3 DNA: TGCGCCAGCAGCTTGGAAGGGACCTCCCCAATTGGCTACACCTTC; CDR3 protein: CASSLEGTSPIGYTF; clone size: -; V gene: TRBV5-1; J gene: TRBJ1-2; D gene: -
CDR3 DNA: TGCGCCAGCAGCGGGAGTAGCGGGAGATCTATTAATGAGCAGTTCTTC; CDR3 protein: CASSGSSGRSINEQFF; clone size: once; V gene: TRBV5-1; J gene: TRBJ2-1; D gene: TRBD2
CDR3 DNA: TGTGCCAGCAGCAAACTAGCGGCCAGCGGGGATGAGCAGTTCTTC; CDR3 protein: CASSKLAASGDEQFF; clone size: once; V gene: TRBV6-6; J gene: TRBJ2-1; D gene: TRBD2
CDR3 DNA: TGTGCCAGCAGTTACTCTCCGACAGGGACTCCTCATGGCTACACCTTC; CDR3 protein: CASSYSPTGTPHGYTF; clone size: -; V gene: TRBV6-9; J gene: TRBJ1-2; D gene: TRBD1
CDR3 DNA: TGTGCCAGCAGCCCGGGACTAGCGGGAGATGAGCAGTTCTTC; CDR3 protein: CASSPGLAGDEQFF; clone size: -; V gene: TRBV14; J gene: TRBJ2-1; D gene: TRBD2
CDR3 DNA: TGTGCCAGCAAACCAGGCCCCCTGAACACTGAAGCTTTCTTT; CDR3 protein: CASKPGPLNTEAFF; clone size: -; V gene: TRBV6-6; J gene: TRBJ1-1; D gene: -
CDR3 DNA: TGTGCTAGTGCCCCCCCTTTAGCGGGAGGTAAAGCCAAAAACATTCAGTACTTC; CDR3 protein: CASAPPLAGGKAKNIQYF; clone size: -; V gene: TRBV12-5; J gene: TRBJ2-4; D gene: TRBD2
CDR3 DNA: TGTGCCAGTAGTATAGGTTGGCAAACCTTCTATGGCTACACCTTC; CDR3 protein: CASSIGWQTFYGYTF; clone size: -; V gene: TRBV19; J gene: TRBJ1-2; D gene: -
CDR3 DNA: TGCAGTGCTGCACACTACAATGAGCAGTTCTTC; CDR3 protein: CSAAHYNEQFF; clone size: -; V gene: TRBV20-1; J gene: TRBJ2-1; D gene: -
CDR3 DNA: TGTGCCAGCAGACAGGGACGGTATAGCAATCAGCCCCAGCATTTT; CDR3 protein: CASRQGRYSNQPQHF; clone size: -; V gene: TRBV2; J gene: TRBJ1-5; D gene: -
CDR3 DNA: TGTGCCTGGAGTACTAACCGGGACAGTAAGGTGTACTTC; CDR3 protein: CAWSTNRDSKVYF; clone size: -; V gene: TRBV30; J gene: TRBJ2-7; D gene: TRBD1
CDR3 DNA: TGCGCCAGCAGCCAAGGCCAGGGGAGGCGCAATGAGCAGTTCTTC; CDR3 protein: CASSQGQGRRNEQFF; clone size: -; V gene: TRBV4-3; J gene: TRBJ2-1; D gene: -
CDR3 DNA: TGTGCCTGGAGTGTGCTCCTAGCGGGAGGGTTAGATACGCAGTATTTT; CDR3 protein: CAWSVLLAGGLDTQYF; clone size: -; V gene: TRBV30; J gene: TRBJ2-3; D gene: TRBD2
CDR3 DNA: TGTGCCAGCTCACCCCCCACAGGAGATCTTTGGGGCTACACCTTC; CDR3 protein: CASSPPTGDLWGYTF; clone size: once; V gene: TRBV18; J gene: TRBJ1-2; D gene: -
CDR3 DNA: TGCGCCAGCAGCCCCGAGGGGGTTTACAGGGGCTATGGCTACACCTTC; CDR3 protein: CASSPEGVYRGYGYTF; clone size: -; V gene: TRBV4-3; J gene: TRBJ1-2; D gene: TRBD1
CDR3 DNA: TGTGCCAGCAGCTTAGTGGGCTACGAGCAGTACTTC; CDR3 protein: CASSLVGYEQYF; clone size: -; V gene: TRBV7-2; J gene: TRBJ2-7; D gene: -
CDR3 DNA: TGTGCCATCAGTGACACAGAAACAGGCTACGAGCAGTACTTC; CDR3 protein: CAISDTETGYEQYF; clone size: -; V gene: TRBV10-3; J gene: TRBJ2-7; D gene: -
CDR3 DNA: TGTGCCAGCAGTTACTCGATTGTGTACAATGAGCAGTTCTTC; CDR3 protein: CASSYSIVYNEQFF; clone size: few; V gene: TRBV6-5; J gene: TRBJ2-1; D gene: -
CDR3 DNA: TGCGCCAGCAGCCAAGATGTGTCTTACAATCAGCCCCAGCATTTT; CDR3 protein: CASSQDVSYNQPQHF; clone size: -; V gene: TRBV4-3; J gene: TRBJ1-5; D gene: -
CDR3 DNA: TGTGCCAGCAGCGCCGGGGACAGGGGCTTTATATACACTGAAGCTTTCTTT; CDR3 protein: CASSAGDRGFIYTEAFF; clone size: -; V gene: TRBV9; J gene: TRBJ1-1; D gene: TRBD1
CDR3 DNA: TGTGCCAGCAGCCCATTCGGGGAGCTGGGAGATACGCAGTATTTT; CDR3 protein: CASSPFGELGDTQYF; clone size: -; V gene: TRBV7-2; J gene: TRBJ2-3; D gene: -
CDR3 DNA: TGTGCCAGCAGCTTGGTAGGGTATAACTATGGCTACACCTTC; CDR3 protein: CASSLVGYNYGYTF; clone size: -; V gene: TRBV5-6; J gene: TRBJ1-2; D gene: -
CDR3 DNA: TGTGCCTCGATACAGGGGTATAATTCACCCCTCCACTTT; CDR3 protein: CASIQGYNSPLHF; clone size: -; V gene: TRBV30; J gene: TRBJ1-6; D gene: TRBD1
CDR3 DNA: TGCGCCAGCAGCTTGGAAGGGTCTAACTATGGCTACACCTTC; CDR3 protein: CASSLEGSNYGYTF; clone size: few; V gene: TRBV5-1; J gene: TRBJ1-2; D gene: -
CDR3 DNA: TGTGCCAGCAGCTTTGGTACAGGGAACTCCTACGAGCAGTACTTC; CDR3 protein: CASSFGTGNSYEQYF; clone size: -; V gene: TRBV7-6; J gene: TRBJ2-7; D gene: -
CDR3 DNA: TGTGCCAGCAGCATAGATCTACTAGTCTCAGAGCAGTACTTC; CDR3 protein: CASSIDLLVSEQYF; clone size: -; V gene: TRBV11-2; J gene: TRBJ2-7; D gene: -
CDR3 DNA: TGTGCCAGCAGATTTTCGACTGGACTACCCAACTACGAGCAGTACTTC; CDR3 protein: CASRFSTGLPNYEQYF; clone size: -; V gene: TRBV27; J gene: TRBJ2-7; D gene: -
CDR3 DNA: TGTGCCAGCAGCTTAGGACAGGGAAGAGGGCTGTTTTTT; CDR3 protein: CASSLGQGRGLFF; clone size: -; V gene: TRBV7-6; J gene: TRBJ2-2; D gene: TRBD1
CDR3 DNA: TGCGCCAGCAGCTTGCGTGTTAGAGCGGGAGACTCCTACAATGAGCAGTTCTTC; CDR3 protein: CASSLRVRAGDSYNEQFF; clone size: -; V gene: TRBV5-1; J gene: TRBJ2-1; D gene: TRBD2
CDR3 DNA: TGTGCCAGCAGCTTAAGGGACAGCTCCTACGAGCAGTACTTC; CDR3 protein: CASSLRDSSYEQYF; clone size: -; V gene: TRBV7-6; J gene: TRBJ2-7; D gene: TRBD1
CDR3 DNA: TGCGCCAGCAGCCAACGAAATAACAGGGAAGAGACCCAGTACTTC; CDR3 protein: CASSQRNNREETQYF; clone size: -; V gene: TRBV4-3; J gene: TRBJ2-5; D gene: -
CDR3 DNA: TGCGCCAGCAGCCAGGCAAGGGGGGACACTGAAGCTTTCTTT; CDR3 protein: CASSQARGDTEAFF; clone size: -; V gene: TRBV7-2; J gene: TRBJ1-1; D gene: -
CDR3 DNA: TGTGCCATCACCGACAACAGGGGAGTCTACGAGCAGTACTTC; CDR3 protein: CAITDNRGVYEQYF; clone size: -; V gene: TRBV10-3; J gene: TRBJ2-7; D gene: TRBD1
CDR3 DNA: TGCAGCGTAATCGGCGGAGGACTACTTCAATACAATGAGCAGTTCTTC; CDR3 protein: CSVIGGGLLQYNEQFF; clone size: -; V gene: TRBV29-1; J gene: TRBJ2-1; D gene: -
CDR3 DNA: TGTGCCAGTAGTATCGTCGGGAGTTCCTACGAGCAGTACTTC; CDR3 protein: CASSIVGSSYEQYF; clone size: few; V gene: TRBV19; J gene: TRBJ2-7; D gene: -